These T cell receptor beta chains were read from a single sample in a study of PD-1 blockade in classical Hodgkin lymphoma. TCRdb's copy holds only in-frame clones and misses some; the assay was immunoSEQ multiplex PCR. The sample lists 14,000 to 15,000 clones; approximately 82% were seen once. The specimen was peripheral blood mononuclear cells (PBMCs), collected before the second cycle of nivolumab. The receptors here all came from a human donor with classical Hodgkin lymphoma. CDR3s include the opening cysteine and the closing phenylalanine or tryptophan. The D gene is left open where the match is weak. Only part of the rows carry a size: once, few, many, or a class if the clone is expanded.

V gene	D gene	J gene	clone size	CDR3 protein	CDR3 DNA
TRBV5-1	NA	TRBJ1-2	NA	CASSSSGALTGYGYTF	TGCGCCAGCAGCAGCTCCGGGGCCTTGACCGGCTATGGCTACACCTTC
TRBV28	TRBD2	TRBJ2-5	NA	CASSDPLAGGKETQYF	TGTGCCAGCAGTGATCCGCTAGCGGGGGGGAAAGAGACCCAGTACTTC
TRBV10-3	NA	TRBJ2-6	once	CAISGNPIDSGANVLTF	TGTGCCATCAGTGGGAACCCTATCGACTCTGGGGCCAACGTCCTGACTTTC
TRBV27	TRBD1	TRBJ2-1	NA	CASSPFGQGSYNEQFF	TGTGCCAGCAGTCCTTTCGGACAGGGTTCCTACAATGAGCAGTTCTTC
TRBV7-3	TRBD2	TRBJ2-2	NA	CASSPTSGTNTGELFF	TGTGCCAGCAGCCCAACTAGCGGTACGAACACCGGGGAGCTGTTTTTT
TRBV19	TRBD1	TRBJ2-7	NA	CASTGQGRGQYF	TGTGCCAGTACGGGACAGGGGAGAGGGCAGTACTTC
TRBV27	TRBD1	TRBJ2-5	NA	CASSRWTGRETQYF	TGTGCCAGCAGTCGGTGGACAGGGAGGGAGACCCAGTACTTC
TRBV18	TRBD1	TRBJ1-1	NA	CASSLQGARNTEAFF	TGTGCCAGCTCACTACAGGGGGCGAGGAACACTGAAGCTTTCTTT
TRBV9	TRBD1	TRBJ2-2	NA	CASSSRTGASTGELFF	TGTGCCAGCAGCAGTCGAACAGGGGCCTCCACCGGGGAGCTGTTTTTT
TRBV5-1	NA	TRBJ2-3	NA	CASSFSPGVSDTQYF	TGCGCCAGCAGCTTTTCCCCGGGGGTTTCAGATACGCAGTATTTT
TRBV18	TRBD1	TRBJ1-1	NA	CASSSPGTGASEAFF	TGTGCCAGCTCATCCCCGGGGACAGGGGCCTCCGAAGCTTTCTTT
TRBV18	TRBD2	TRBJ2-1	NA	CASSPPGEGAYNEQFF	TGTGCCAGCTCACCACCGGGGGAGGGAGCCTACAATGAGCAGTTCTTC
TRBV5-4	TRBD1	TRBJ2-4	NA	CASSSDRGDIQYF	TGTGCCAGCAGCTCGGACAGGGGTGACATTCAGTACTTC
TRBV6-5	NA	TRBJ1-2	NA	CASRVNPGTEFF	TGTGCCAGCAGAGTAAATCCCGGGACGGAGTTCTTC
TRBV9	TRBD1	TRBJ2-3	NA	CASSVGRVGTGNTDTQYF	TGTGCCAGCAGCGTAGGAAGGGTGGGGACAGGGAATACAGATACGCAGTATTTT
TRBV4-1	TRBD1	TRBJ1-5	few	CASSPGTGGSNQPQHF	TGCGCCAGCAGCCCCGGGACAGGGGGTAGCAATCAGCCCCAGCATTTT
TRBV7-9	NA	TRBJ1-4	NA	CASSSQGEGEKLFF	TGTGCCAGCAGCTCGCAGGGAGAAGGTGAAAAACTGTTTTTT
TRBV19	NA	TRBJ2-7	NA	CASLPTVYEQYF	TGTGCCAGCCTTCCGACAGTCTACGAGCAGTACTTC
TRBV7-2	NA	TRBJ1-2	NA	CASSLKVEFYGYTF	TGTGCCAGCAGCTTAAAGGTGGAATTCTATGGCTACACCTTC
TRBV6-5	TRBD2	TRBJ2-7	NA	CASSSPAGGTPEQYF	TGTGCCAGCAGTTCCCCGGCGGGGGGAACCCCCGAGCAGTACTTC
TRBV9	TRBD1	TRBJ1-3	NA	CASSGGTAGPLYSGNTIYF	TGTGCCAGCAGTGGAGGGACAGCCGGTCCTCTATACTCTGGAAACACCATATATTTT